This T cell receptor beta chain was identified during a study of T cell repertoires in cytomegalovirus infection. Broader study findings: CMV carriers having the relevant HLA were flagged by cumulative public TCR beta family frequency. HLA-C-restricted CMV-specific TCR beta clonotypes prevailed in the ex vivo response.

Via MiXCR, TCRdb re-called the reads, giving one row per CDR3 protein. The sample contains more than 300,000 distinct CDR3 sequences, about 35% of which appear only once. This clonotype was counted many times. Its antigen is still unknown. The sequence derives from a human donor in good health (CMV status not recorded). Some clones in this sample may be carry-over from other donors' samples. The sample here was cultured PBMCs, taken from culture after CMV antigen stimulation.

The CDR3, as DNA: TGTGCCAGCAGCCACGGGACAGGCTACGAGCAGTACTTC. Encoded protein: CASSHGTGYEQYF. The chain combines TRBV7-2 with TRBJ2-7; 8 bases agree with TRBD1. The CDR3 length is 13 residues. Germline CDR1 is SGHTA and CDR2 is FQGNSA. The junction had 3 bases not matched to a gene; V was cut back by 5 bases and J by 3 bases.